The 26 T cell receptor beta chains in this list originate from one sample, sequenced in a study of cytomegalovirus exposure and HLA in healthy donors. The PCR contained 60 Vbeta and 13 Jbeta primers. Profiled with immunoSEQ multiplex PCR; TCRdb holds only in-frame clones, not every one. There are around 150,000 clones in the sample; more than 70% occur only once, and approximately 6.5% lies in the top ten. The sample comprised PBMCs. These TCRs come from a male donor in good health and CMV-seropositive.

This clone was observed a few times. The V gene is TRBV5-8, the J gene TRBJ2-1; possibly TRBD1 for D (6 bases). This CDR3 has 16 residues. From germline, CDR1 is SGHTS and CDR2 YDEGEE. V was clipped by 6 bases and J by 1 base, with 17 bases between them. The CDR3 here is CASTKKDSNSYNEQFF. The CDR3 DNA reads TGTGCCAGCACCAAAAAGGACAGTAATTCCTACAATGAGCAGTTCTTC.

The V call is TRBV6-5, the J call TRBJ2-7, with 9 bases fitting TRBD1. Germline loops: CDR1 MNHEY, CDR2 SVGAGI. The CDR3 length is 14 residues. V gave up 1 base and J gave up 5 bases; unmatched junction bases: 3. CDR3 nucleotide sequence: TGTGCCAGCAGTTACTTGGGACAGGGCCACGAGCAGTACTTC. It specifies CASSYLGQGHEQYF.

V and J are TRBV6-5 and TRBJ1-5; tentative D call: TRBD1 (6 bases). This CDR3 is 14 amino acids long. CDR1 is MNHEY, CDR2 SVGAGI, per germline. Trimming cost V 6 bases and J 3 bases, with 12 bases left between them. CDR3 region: CASSPQGYNQPQHF. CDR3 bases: TGTGCCAGCAGCCCCCAGGGGTACAATCAGCCCCAGCATTTT.

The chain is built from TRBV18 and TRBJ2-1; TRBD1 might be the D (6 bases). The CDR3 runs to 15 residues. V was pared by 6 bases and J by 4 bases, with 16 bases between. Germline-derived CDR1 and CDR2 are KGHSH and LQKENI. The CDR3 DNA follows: TGTGCCAGCTCTCTTTCACAGGGCGAGTACAATGAGCAGTTCTTC. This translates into CASSLSQGEYNEQFF.

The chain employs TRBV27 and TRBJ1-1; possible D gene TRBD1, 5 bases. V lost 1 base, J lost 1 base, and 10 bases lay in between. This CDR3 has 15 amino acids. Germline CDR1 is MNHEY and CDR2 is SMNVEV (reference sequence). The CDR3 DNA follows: TGTGCCAGCAGTTTATTCCCAGGGTCGAACACTGAAGCTTTCTTT. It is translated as CASSLFPGSNTEAFF.

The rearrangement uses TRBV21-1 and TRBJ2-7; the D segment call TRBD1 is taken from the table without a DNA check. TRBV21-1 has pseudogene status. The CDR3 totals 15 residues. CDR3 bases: TGTGCCAGCAGCGGGGGCGCTAGTGCTTCCTACGAGCAGTACTTC. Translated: CASSGGASASYEQYF.

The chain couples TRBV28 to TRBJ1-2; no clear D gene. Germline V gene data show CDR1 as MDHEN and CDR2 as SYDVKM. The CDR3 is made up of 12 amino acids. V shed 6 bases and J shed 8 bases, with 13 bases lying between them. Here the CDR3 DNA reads TGTGCCAGCAGGTCCCGGGGTGTGGGCTACACCTTC. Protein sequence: CASRSRGVGYTF.

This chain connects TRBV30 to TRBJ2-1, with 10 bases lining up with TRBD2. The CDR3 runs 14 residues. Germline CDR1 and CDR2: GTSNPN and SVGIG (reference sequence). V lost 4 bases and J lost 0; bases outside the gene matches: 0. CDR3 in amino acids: CAWTSGSSYNEQFF. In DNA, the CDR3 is TGTGCCTGGACTAGCGGGAGCTCCTACAATGAGCAGTTCTTC.

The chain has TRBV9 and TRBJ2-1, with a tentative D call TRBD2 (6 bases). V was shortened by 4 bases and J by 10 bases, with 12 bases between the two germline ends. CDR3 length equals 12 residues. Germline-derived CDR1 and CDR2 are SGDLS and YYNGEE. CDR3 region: CASSPRGREQFF. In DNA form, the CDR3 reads TGTGCCAGCAGCCCCCGGGGGAGGGAGCAGTTCTTC.

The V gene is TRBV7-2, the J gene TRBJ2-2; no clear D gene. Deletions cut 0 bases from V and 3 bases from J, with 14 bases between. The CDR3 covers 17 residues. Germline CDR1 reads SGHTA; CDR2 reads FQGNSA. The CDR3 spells CASSLASPAVYTGELFF. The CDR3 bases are TGTGCCAGCAGCTTAGCATCTCCCGCAGTCTACACCGGGGAGCTGTTTTTT.

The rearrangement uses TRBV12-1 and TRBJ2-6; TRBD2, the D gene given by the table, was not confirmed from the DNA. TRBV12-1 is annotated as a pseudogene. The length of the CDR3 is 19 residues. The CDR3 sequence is CASSWGLAGGSSGANVLTF. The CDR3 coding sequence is TGTGCCAGCAGCTGGGGACTAGCGGGTGGGAGCTCTGGGGCCAACGTCCTGACTTTC.

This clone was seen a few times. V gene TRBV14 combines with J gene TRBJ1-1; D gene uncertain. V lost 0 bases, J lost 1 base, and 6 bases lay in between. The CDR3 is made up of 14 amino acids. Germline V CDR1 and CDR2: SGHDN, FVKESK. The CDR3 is CASSQDGGNTEAFF. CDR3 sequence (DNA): TGTGCCAGCAGCCAAGATGGAGGGAACACTGAAGCTTTCTTT.

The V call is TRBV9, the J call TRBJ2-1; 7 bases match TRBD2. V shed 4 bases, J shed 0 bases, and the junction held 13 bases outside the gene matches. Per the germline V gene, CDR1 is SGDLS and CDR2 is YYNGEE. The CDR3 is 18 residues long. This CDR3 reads CASSSPSERDDSYNEQFF. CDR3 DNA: TGTGCCAGCAGCTCCCCATCTGAGCGGGACGACTCCTACAATGAGCAGTTCTTC.

The CDR3, as DNA: TGTGCCAGCTCACCACCGGGGGGACCCAATATCTATGGCTACACCTTC. Its translation is CASSPPGGPNIYGYTF. The chain is built from TRBV18 and TRBJ1-2; the D gene is possibly TRBD1 (5 bases). Trimming took 0 bases from V and 4 from J, leaving 15 bases between them. The CDR3 is made up of 16 amino acids. Germline CDR1 is KGHSH and CDR2 is LQKENI.

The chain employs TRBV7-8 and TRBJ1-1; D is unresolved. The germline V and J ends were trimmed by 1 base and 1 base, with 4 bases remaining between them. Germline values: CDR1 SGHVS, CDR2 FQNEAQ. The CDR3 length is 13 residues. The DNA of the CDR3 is TGTGCCAGCAGCTTAGTCCGGAACACTGAAGCTTTCTTT. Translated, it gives CASSLVRNTEAFF.

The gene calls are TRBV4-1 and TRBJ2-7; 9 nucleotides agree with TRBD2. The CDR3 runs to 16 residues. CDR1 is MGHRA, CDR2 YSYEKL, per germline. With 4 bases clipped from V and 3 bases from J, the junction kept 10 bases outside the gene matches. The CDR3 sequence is CASSRAVLTSGYEQYF. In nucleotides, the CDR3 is TGCGCCAGCAGCCGGGCCGTCTTGACTAGCGGCTACGAGCAGTACTTC.

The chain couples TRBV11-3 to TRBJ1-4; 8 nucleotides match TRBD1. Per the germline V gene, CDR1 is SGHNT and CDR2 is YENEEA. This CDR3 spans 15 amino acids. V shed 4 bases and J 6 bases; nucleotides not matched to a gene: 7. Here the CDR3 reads CASSSTGQVDEKLFF. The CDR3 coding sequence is TGTGCCAGCAGCTCCACGGGACAGGTGGATGAAAAACTGTTTTTT. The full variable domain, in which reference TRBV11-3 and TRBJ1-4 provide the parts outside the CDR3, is EAGVVQSPRYKIIEKKQPVAFWCNPISGHNTLYWYLQNLGQGPELLIRYENEEAVDDSQLPKDRFSAERLKGVDSTLKIQPAELGDSAVYLCASSSTGQVDEKLFFGSGTQLSVL.

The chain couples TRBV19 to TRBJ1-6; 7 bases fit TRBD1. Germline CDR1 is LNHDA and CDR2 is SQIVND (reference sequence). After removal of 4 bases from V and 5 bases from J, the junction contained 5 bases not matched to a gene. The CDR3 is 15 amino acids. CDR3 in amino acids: CASSTGDRDNSPLHF. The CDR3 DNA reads TGTGCCAGTAGTACGGGGGACAGAGATAATTCACCCCTCCACTTT.

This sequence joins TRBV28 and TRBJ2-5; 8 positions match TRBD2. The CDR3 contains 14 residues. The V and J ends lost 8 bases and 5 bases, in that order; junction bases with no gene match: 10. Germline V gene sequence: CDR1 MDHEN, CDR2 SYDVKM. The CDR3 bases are TGTGCCAGCCTCCGAAGCGGGAGTTTCGAGACCCAGTACTTC. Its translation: CASLRSGSFETQYF.

For the CDR3, the DNA is TGTGCCTGGAGTCCGGGGACAGGGATTGACGTGAACACTGAAGCTTTCTTT. This codes for CAWSPGTGIDVNTEAFF. The V call is TRBV30, the J call TRBJ1-1, with 9 nucleotides matching TRBD1. The CDR3 covers 17 residues. Trimming removed 2 bases from V and 0 bases from J; junction bases left unmatched: 10. Germline CDR1 GTSNPN, CDR2 SVGIG (reference sequence).

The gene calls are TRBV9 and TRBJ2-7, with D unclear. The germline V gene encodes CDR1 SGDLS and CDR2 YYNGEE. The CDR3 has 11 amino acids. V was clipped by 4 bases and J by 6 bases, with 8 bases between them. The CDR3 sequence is CASSPGGEQYF. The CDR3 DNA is TGTGCCAGCAGCCCCGGCGGCGAGCAGTACTTC. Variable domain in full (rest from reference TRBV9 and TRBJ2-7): DSGVTQTPKHLITATGQRVTLRCSPRSGDLSVYWYQQSLDQGLQFLIQYYNGEERAKGNILERFSAQQFPDLHSELNLSSLELGDSALYFCASSPGGEQYFGPGTRLTVT.

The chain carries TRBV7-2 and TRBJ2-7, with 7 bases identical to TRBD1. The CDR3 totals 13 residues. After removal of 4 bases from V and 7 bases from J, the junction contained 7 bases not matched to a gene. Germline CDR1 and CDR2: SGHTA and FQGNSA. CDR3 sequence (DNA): TGTGCCAGCAGCTCGCTACAGGGGTCGGAGCAGTACTTC. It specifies CASSSLQGSEQYF.

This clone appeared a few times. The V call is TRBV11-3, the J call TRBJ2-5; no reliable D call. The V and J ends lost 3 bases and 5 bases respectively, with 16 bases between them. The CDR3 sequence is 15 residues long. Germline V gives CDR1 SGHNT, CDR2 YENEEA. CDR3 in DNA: TGTGCCAGCAGCTTCTCGATGGCAGGTCAGGAGACCCAGTACTTC. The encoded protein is CASSFSMAGQETQYF.

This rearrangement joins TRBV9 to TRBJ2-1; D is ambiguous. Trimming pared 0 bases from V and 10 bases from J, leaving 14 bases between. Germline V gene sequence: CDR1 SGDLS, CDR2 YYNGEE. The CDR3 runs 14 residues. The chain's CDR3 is CASSVDLGPPEQFF. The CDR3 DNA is TGTGCCAGCAGCGTAGATTTGGGCCCCCCCGAGCAGTTCTTC.

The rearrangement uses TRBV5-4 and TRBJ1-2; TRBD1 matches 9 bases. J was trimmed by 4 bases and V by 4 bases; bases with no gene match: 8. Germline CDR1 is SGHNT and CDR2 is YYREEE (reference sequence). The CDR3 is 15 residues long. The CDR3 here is CASSPDRGLGYGYTF. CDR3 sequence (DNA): TGTGCCAGCAGCCCGGACAGGGGATTAGGCTATGGCTACACCTTC. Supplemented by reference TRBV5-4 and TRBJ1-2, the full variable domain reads ETGVTQSPTHLIKTRGQQVTLRCSSQSGHNTVSWYQQALGQGPQFIFQYYREEENGRGNFPPRFSGLQFPNYSSELNVNALELDDSALYLCASSPDRGLGYGYTFGSGTRLTVV.

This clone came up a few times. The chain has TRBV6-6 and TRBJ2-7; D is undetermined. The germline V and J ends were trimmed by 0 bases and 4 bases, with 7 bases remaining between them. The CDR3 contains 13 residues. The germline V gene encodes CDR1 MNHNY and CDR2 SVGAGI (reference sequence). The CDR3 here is CASSYSTGYEQYF. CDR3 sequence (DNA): TGTGCCAGCAGTTACTCGACTGGATACGAGCAGTACTTC.